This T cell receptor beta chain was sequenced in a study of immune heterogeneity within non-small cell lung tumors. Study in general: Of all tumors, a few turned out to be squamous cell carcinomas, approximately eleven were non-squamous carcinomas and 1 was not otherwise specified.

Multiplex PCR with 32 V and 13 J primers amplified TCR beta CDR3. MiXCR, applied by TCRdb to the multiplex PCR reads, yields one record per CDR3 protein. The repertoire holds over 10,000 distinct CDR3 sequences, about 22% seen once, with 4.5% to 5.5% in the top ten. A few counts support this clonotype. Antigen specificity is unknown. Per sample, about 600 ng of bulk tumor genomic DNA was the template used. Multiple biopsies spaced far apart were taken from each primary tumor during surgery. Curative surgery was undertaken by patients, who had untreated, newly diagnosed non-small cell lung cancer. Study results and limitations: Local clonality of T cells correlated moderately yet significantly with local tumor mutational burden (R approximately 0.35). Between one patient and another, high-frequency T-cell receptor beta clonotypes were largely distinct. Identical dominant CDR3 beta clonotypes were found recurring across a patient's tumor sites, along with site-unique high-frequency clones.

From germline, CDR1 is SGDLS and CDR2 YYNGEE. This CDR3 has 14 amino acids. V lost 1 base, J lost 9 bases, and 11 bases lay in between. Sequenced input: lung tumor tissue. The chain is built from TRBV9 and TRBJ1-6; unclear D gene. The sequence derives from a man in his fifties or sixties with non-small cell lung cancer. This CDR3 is CASSVTDGSSPLHF. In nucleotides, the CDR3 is TGTGCCAGCAGCGTAACGGACGGTAGTTCACCCCTCCACTTT.